This entry lists 20 T cell receptor beta chains sequenced from one sample in a study of post-analysis software for immune sequencing data. Whole-study findings and limits: Several TRBV segments (TRBV5-6, TRBV5-1 and TRBV20-1 among them) occurred more frequently in patients than in controls.

Tagging with unique molecular identifiers was a feature of the TCR beta cDNA libraries. TCRdb recomputed calls from the PCR reads with MiXCR, one row per CDR3 protein. The sample holds roughly 180,000 distinct CDR3 sequences; 30% are singletons and the top ten take 1.5%. For these receptors, no antigen is known. Source material: blood. These receptors were obtained from a girl under 18 with multiple sclerosis.

This clonotype was counted ten times or more. The chain joins TRBV9 to TRBJ2-3; the match to TRBD2 covers 8 bases. The CDR3 has 16 residues. Germline V gene sequence: CDR1 SGDLS, CDR2 YYNGEE. The junction had 8 bases not matched to a gene; V was cut back by 3 bases and J by 2 bases. The chain's CDR3 is CASSATHGRATDTQYF. In nucleotides, the CDR3 is TGTGCCAGCAGCGCTACCCACGGGAGGGCCACAGATACGCAGTATTTT. The full variable domain, rest sourced from reference TRBV9 and TRBJ2-3, is DSGVTQTPKHLITATGQRVTLRCSPRSGDLSVYWYQQSLDQGLQFLIQYYNGEERAKGNILERFSAQQFPDLHSELNLSSLELGDSALYFCASSATHGRATDTQYFGPGTRLTVL.

The chain uses TRBV5-1 and TRBJ2-1, with 10 bases fitting TRBD2. The CDR3 contains 15 residues. Germline V lookup: CDR1 SGHRS, CDR2 YFSETQ. Unmatched junction bases numbered 9, after V lost 4 bases and J lost 8 bases. The CDR3: CASSGRLAGVHEQFF. CDR3 DNA: TGCGCCAGCAGCGGCCGGCTAGCGGGAGTGCATGAGCAGTTCTTC.

This sequence joins TRBV12-3 or TRBV12-4 and TRBJ1-2, with 7 bases aligning to TRBD1. J lost 4 bases, V lost 5 bases, and 7 bases had no gene match. The CDR3 is made up of 14 amino acids. CDR3 nucleotide sequence: TGTGCCAGCAGTCTTTATACAGGGGCCTATGGCTACACCTTC. Translating gives CASSLYTGAYGYTF.

The CDR3 DNA is TGTGCCACCCGACATGTAAGCGAGGGTCGAGAGACCCAGTACTTC. As protein: CATRHVSEGRETQYF. V and J are TRBV6-6 and TRBJ2-5; D is perhaps TRBD2 (5 bases). Between the trimmed V and J ends, which lost 10 bases and 4 bases, there was a span of 22 bases. Germline V lookup: CDR1 MNHNY, CDR2 SVGAGI (reference sequence). The CDR3 length is 15 residues.

Ten or more counts support this clonotype. The chain is built from TRBV20-1 and TRBJ2-7; the D gene could be TRBD1 or TRBD2 (6 bases each). The germline V and J ends were trimmed by 1 base and 2 bases, with 21 bases remaining between them. Germline CDR1 is DFQATT and CDR2 is SNEGSKA (reference sequence). This CDR3 contains 17 residues. The CDR3 DNA sequence: TGCAGTGCTAGAGGGATACTCAGGGGACTCGATGCCTACGAGCAGTACTTC. Protein product: CSARGILRGLDAYEQYF.

On this clonotype itself: A much larger clone lies one base from this, so it may be a read error. The chain joins TRBV5-5 to TRBJ2-3; a possible D gene is TRBD1 (6 bases). The germline V gene encodes CDR1 SGHKS and CDR2 YYEKEE (reference sequence). This CDR3 is 16 amino acids long. In DNA form, the CDR3 reads TGTACCAGCAGCATATACAGGGCTTCTAGCACAGATACGCAGTATTTT. Encoded protein: CTSSIYRASSTDTQYF.

The rearrangement joins TRBV2 to TRBJ2-3; tentatively, D is TRBD2 (6 bases). The V gene lost 3 bases and the J gene lost 5 bases, with 9 bases spanning the gap. CDR3 size: 13 residues. Germline CDR1 and CDR2: SNHLY and FYNNEI. CDR3 loop: CASSDLGGDTQYF. CDR3 DNA sequence: TGTGCCAGCAGTGATCTGGGGGGAGATACGCAGTATTTT.

This clonotype was seen a handful of times. V and J are TRBV27 and TRBJ2-7, with D unresolved. Germline CDR1 reads MNHEY; CDR2 reads SMNVEV (reference sequence). Trimming cost V 2 bases and J 2 bases, with 13 bases left between them. CDR3 length: 15 amino acids. This chain's CDR3 is CASSLMGYNPYEQYF. Written as DNA, the CDR3 is TGTGCCAGCAGTTTAATGGGGTACAATCCCTACGAGCAGTACTTC.

This sequence joins TRBV29-1 and TRBJ1-4, with D hard to call. From germline, CDR1 is SQVTM and CDR2 ANQGSEA. The V end lost 4 bases, the J end lost 7 bases, and 13 bases lay between the germline ends. This CDR3 is built from 13 residues. The CDR3: CSVARALSEKLFF. The CDR3, as DNA: TGCAGCGTTGCCCGGGCATTAAGTGAAAAACTGTTTTTT.

This clonotype was found many times. The chain couples TRBV5-1 to TRBJ1-1; 9 positions agree with TRBD1. CDR1 and CDR2 from the germline V gene are SGHRS and YFSETQ. The length of the CDR3 is 14 residues. The ends lost 4 bases at V and 2 bases at J; junction bases unmatched: 3. This chain's CDR3 is CASSPGQGNTEAFF. The CDR3 nucleotides are TGCGCCAGCAGCCCGGGACAGGGAAACACTGAAGCTTTCTTT.

This clonotype was seen repeatedly, ten times or more. The chain combines TRBV5-1 with TRBJ2-7; D possibly corresponds to TRBD2 (5 bases). CDR1 is SGHRS, CDR2 YFSETQ, per germline. Deletions cut 2 bases from V and 7 bases from J, with 13 bases between. The CDR3 spans 13 residues. CDR3 DNA sequence: TGCGCCAGCAGCTTTGATGAGCCGGGGGAGCAGTACTTC. The encoded protein is CASSFDEPGEQYF. Supplemented by reference TRBV5-1 and TRBJ2-7, the full variable domain reads KAGVTQTPRYLIKTRGQQVTLSCSPISGHRSVSWYQQTPGQGLQFLFEYFSETQRNKGNFPGRFSGRQFSNSRSEMNVSTLELGDSALYLCASSFDEPGEQYFGPGTRLTVT.

The chain couples TRBV28 to TRBJ2-1, with 9 bases that match TRBD2. Germline V CDR1 and CDR2: MDHEN, SYDVKM. The trim removed 3 bases at V and 10 bases at J, leaving 10 bases unmatched. The CDR3 consists of 15 residues. This CDR3 reads CASSFLAGGPREQFF. CDR3 DNA: TGTGCCAGCAGTTTTCTGGCGGGAGGGCCGAGGGAGCAGTTCTTC.

This clonotype was recorded many times. CDR3 protein: CASSSNSNQPQHF. The CDR3 region has the DNA TGTGCCAGCAGTTCCAATAGCAATCAGCCCCAGCATTTT. The gene calls are TRBV12-3 or TRBV12-4 and TRBJ1-5; D is unresolved. The CDR3 spans 13 residues. The V end lost 4 bases, the J end lost 0 bases, and 4 bases lay between the germline ends.

In this sample, this clonotype turned up a few times. The chain has TRBV20-1 and TRBJ1-5; D is possibly TRBD1 (5 bases). The CDR3 has 14 residues. Looked up from germline, CDR1 is DFQATT and CDR2 is SNEGSKA (reference sequence). Trimming pared 0 bases from V and 1 base from J, leaving 7 bases between. The CDR3 sequence is CSAREGPSNQPQHF. The DNA of the CDR3 is TGCAGTGCTAGAGAGGGACCGAGCAATCAGCCCCAGCATTTT.

There are many counts of this clonotype. The rearrangement joins TRBV29-1 to TRBJ2-5; TRBD2 agrees at 10 bases. Germline V gene sequence: CDR1 SQVTM, CDR2 ANQGSEA. Trimming cost V 3 bases and J 2 bases; bases outside gene matches: 9. This CDR3 is built from 16 residues. CDR3 amino acids: CSVEVLLAGAQETQYF. The DNA for the CDR3 is TGCAGCGTTGAGGTTCTTCTAGCGGGAGCTCAAGAGACCCAGTACTTC.

Notes on this clonotype: The junction does not match germline at one end; this may be a read error. The chain links TRBV28 to TRBJ2-1, with D perhaps assigned TRBD1 or TRBD2 (6 bases each). Per germline, CDR1 MDHEN and CDR2 SYDVKM. The CDR3 contains 18 residues. CDR3 bases: TGTGGCAGCAGTTTACTAGGGGGTTCGGGAGCCTCCTACAATGAGCAGTTCTTC. Protein product: CGSSLLGGSGASYNEQFF. The whole variable domain, remainder taken from reference TRBV28 and TRBJ2-1, is DVKVTQSSRYLVKRTGEKVFLECVQDMDHENMFWYRQDPGLGLRLIYFSYDVKMKEKGDIPEGYSVSREKKERFSLILESASTNQTSMYLCGSSLLGGSGASYNEQFFGPGTRLTVL.

The chain carries TRBV5-6 and TRBJ2-2, with D perhaps TRBD2 (5 bases). CDR1 is SGHDT, CDR2 YYEEEE, per germline. The CDR3 sequence is 14 residues long. V lost 3 bases, J lost 2 bases, and 8 bases lay in between. CDR3 coding DNA: TGTGCCAGCAGCTCCGGACTTAACACCGGGGAGCTGTTTTTT. It yields the protein CASSSGLNTGELFF.

This clonotype was detected many times. This sequence joins TRBV7-9 and TRBJ2-7; D remains unclear. Germline CDR1 SEHNR, CDR2 FQNEAQ (reference sequence). The ends were cut back, 0 bases at V and 4 bases at J, with 7 bases in the middle. The CDR3 runs 13 residues. Here the CDR3 DNA reads TGTGCCAGCAGCTTAGCGCAAGGGTACGAGCAGTACTTC. The encoded protein is CASSLAQGYEQYF.

The chain uses TRBV28 and TRBJ2-1; 8 nucleotides agree with TRBD1. Germline V gene sequence: CDR1 MDHEN, CDR2 SYDVKM. This CDR3 spans 15 amino acids. J was trimmed by 7 bases and V by 7 bases; bases with no gene match: 12. The CDR3 loop is CASTSSGTGTNEQFF. The CDR3, as DNA: TGTGCCAGCACCTCTTCCGGGACAGGAACTAATGAGCAGTTCTTC.

With respect to this clonotype: This may stem from a read error, because a much larger clone lies one nucleotide away. V gene TRBV4-1 combines with J gene TRBJ2-1; 9 nucleotides agree with TRBD2. In germline, CDR1 is MGHRA, CDR2 YSYEKL. This CDR3 has 15 residues. The CDR3 here is CASSQDLAGYNKQFF. The CDR3 DNA follows: TGCGCCAGCAGCCAAGATCTAGCGGGGTACAATAAGCAGTTCTTC.